The clone carrying this T cell receptor (beta chain) was counted between two and nine times. Its antigen remains unidentified. Arm-PCR with iRepertoire HTBI primers amplified the CDR3 regions for these TCR beta libraries. TCRdb fed the multiplex PCR reads into MiXCR, producing one record per CDR3 protein. The table records about 470,000 distinct CDR3 sequences, 20% to 25% of them present only once. The data derive from a study of regulatory T cells in long-lasting Graves disease. General study points: Relative to new patients (under 1,000), persistent patients exhibited greater sharing of public clonotypes (around 3,000). Persistent disease was characterized by preferential usage of TRBV28, TRBJ1-2 and TRBJ2-5.

Time point described: persistent/refractory GD, antithyroid drugs over 5 years with positive TRAb. The authors made the TCR library using RNA they extracted from PBMCs. CDR1 SEHNR and CDR2 FQNEAQ come from the germline V gene (reference sequence). The CDR3 is 11 amino acids. Trimming left V 7 bases short and J 8 bases short, with 8 bases between. This specimen was peripheral blood mononuclear cells (PBMCs), taken when the disease was refractory, from a patient treated with antithyroid drugs. This TCR was sampled from a female donor with Graves disease. The V gene is TRBV7-9, the J gene TRBJ1-4; D is unresolved. CDR3 DNA: TGTGCCAGCACCTTTGGGGAAAAACTGTTTTTT. This codes for CASTFGEKLFF. The full variable domain, its missing parts supplied by reference TRBV7-9 and TRBJ1-4, is DTGVSQNPRHKITKRGQNVTFRCDPISEHNRLYWYRQTLGQGPEFLTYFQNEAQLEKSRLLSDRFSAERPKGSFSTLEIQRTEQGDSAMYLCASTFGEKLFFGSGTQLSVL.